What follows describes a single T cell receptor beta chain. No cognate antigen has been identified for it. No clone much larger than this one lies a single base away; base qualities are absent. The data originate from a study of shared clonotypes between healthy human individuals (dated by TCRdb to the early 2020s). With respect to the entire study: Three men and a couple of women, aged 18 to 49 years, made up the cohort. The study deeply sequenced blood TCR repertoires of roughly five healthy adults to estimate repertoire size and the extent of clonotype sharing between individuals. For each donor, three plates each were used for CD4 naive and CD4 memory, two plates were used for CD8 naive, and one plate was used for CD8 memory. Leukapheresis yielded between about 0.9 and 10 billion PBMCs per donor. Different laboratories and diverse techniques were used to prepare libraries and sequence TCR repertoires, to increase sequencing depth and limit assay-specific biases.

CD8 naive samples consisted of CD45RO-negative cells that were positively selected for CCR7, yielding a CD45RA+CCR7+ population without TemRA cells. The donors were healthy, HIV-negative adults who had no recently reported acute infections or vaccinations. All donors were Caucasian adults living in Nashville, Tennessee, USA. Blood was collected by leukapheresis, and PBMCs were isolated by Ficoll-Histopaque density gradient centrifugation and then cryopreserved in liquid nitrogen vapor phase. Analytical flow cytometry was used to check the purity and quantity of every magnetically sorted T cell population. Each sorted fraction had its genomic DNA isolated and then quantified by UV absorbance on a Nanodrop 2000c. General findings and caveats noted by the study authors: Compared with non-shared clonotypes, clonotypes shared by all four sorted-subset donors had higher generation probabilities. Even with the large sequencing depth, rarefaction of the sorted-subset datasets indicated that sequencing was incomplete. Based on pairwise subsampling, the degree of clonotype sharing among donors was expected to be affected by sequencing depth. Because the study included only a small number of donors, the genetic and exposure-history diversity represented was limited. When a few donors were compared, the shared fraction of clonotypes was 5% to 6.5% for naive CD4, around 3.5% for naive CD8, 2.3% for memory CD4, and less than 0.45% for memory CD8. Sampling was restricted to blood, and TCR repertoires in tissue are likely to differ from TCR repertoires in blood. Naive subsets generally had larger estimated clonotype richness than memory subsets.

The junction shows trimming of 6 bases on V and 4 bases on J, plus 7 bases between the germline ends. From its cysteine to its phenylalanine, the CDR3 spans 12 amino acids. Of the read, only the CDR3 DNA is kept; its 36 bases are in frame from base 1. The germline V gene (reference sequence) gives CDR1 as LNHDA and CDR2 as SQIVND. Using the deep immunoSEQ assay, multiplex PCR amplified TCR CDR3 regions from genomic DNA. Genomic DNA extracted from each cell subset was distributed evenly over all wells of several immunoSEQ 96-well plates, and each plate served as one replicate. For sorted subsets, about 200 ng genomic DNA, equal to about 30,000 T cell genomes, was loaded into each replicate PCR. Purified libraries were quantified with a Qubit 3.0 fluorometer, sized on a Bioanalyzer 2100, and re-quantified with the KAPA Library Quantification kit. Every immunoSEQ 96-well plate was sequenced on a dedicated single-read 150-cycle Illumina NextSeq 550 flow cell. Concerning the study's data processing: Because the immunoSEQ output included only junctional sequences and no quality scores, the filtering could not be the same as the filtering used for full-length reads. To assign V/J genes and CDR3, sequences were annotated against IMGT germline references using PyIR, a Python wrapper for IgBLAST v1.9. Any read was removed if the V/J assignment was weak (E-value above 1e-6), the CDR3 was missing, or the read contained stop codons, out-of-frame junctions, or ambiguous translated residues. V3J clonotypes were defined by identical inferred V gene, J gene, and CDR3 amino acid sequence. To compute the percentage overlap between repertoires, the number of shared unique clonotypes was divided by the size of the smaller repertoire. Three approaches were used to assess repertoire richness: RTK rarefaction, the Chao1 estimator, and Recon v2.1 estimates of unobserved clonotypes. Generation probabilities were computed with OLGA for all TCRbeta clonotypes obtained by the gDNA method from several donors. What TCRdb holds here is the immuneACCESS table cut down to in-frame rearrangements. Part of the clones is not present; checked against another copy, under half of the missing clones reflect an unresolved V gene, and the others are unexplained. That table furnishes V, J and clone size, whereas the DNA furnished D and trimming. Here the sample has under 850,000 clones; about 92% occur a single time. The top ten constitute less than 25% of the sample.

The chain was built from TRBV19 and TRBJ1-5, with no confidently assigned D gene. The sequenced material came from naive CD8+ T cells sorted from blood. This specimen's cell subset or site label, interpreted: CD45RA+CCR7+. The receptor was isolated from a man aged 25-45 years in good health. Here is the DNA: TGTGCCAGTAGATGGGGAAATCAGCCCCAGCATTTT. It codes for CASRWGNQPQHF.